This TCR beta chain was captured by sequencing in a study of blood T cell repertoires in COVID-19. Germline V CDR1 and CDR2: LGHDT, YNNKEL (reference sequence). This CDR3 is built from 17 residues. Between the trimmed V and J ends, which lost 5 bases and 1 base, there was a span of 20 bases. Assay used: immunoSEQ multiplex PCR; TCRdb lists only in-frame clones, some missing. Of around 130,000 clones listed, more than 80% are singletons. This receptor was identified in a man aged 35-49 years with acute or convalescent COVID-19. This rearrangement joins TRBV3-1 (or the pseudogene TRBV3-2) to TRBJ1-2; D might be TRBD1 (6 bases). Sequenced: peripheral blood. Here the CDR3 DNA reads TGTGCCAGCAGCACCACTCCGGGACAAGTCCTTAACTATGGCTACACCTTC. The encoded protein is CASSTTPGQVLNYGYTF.